This T cell receptor (beta chain) was retrieved from a study of T cell responses to AZD1222 COVID-19 vaccine. About the study: Second doses that came at about 4 or about 12 weeks were put together.

Clones were sequenced by immunoSEQ multiplex PCR, and TCRdb holds only the in-frame ones, with some missing. Of 65,000 to 80,000 clones in the sample, about 90% were seen once. The CDR3 sequence is 16 residues long. The trim removed 6 bases at V and 1 base at J, leaving 9 bases unmatched. Per germline, CDR1 MDHEN and CDR2 SYDVKM. The sample was peripheral blood, taken on day 0 of AZD1222 vaccination. The source of this sequence is an adult in good health. This sequence joins TRBV28 and TRBJ2-3, with 8 bases fitting TRBD1. Written as DNA, the CDR3 is TGTGCCAGCAGCCGAACCCAGGGGGCAGGCACAGATACGCAGTATTTT. Protein product: CASSRTQGAGTDTQYF. Based on the CDR3 plus reference TRBV28 and TRBJ2-3, the full variable domain is DVKVTQSSRYLVKRTGEKVFLECVQDMDHENMFWYRQDPGLGLRLIYFSYDVKMKEKGDIPEGYSVSREKKERFSLILESASTNQTSMYLCASSRTQGAGTDTQYFGPGTRLTVL.